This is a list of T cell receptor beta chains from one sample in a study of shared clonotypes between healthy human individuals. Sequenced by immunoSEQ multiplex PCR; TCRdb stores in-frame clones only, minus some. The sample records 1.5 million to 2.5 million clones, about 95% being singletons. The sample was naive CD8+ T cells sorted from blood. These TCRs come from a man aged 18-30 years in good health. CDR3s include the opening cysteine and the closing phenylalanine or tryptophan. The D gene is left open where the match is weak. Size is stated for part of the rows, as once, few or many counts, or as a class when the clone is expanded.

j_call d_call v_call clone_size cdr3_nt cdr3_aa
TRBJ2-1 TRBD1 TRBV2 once TGTGCCAGCAGTGATTGGACAGGGTCTATTGAGCAGTTCTTC CASSDWTGSIEQFF
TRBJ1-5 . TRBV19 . TGTGCCAGTACCGGCGGGATGGGTCAGCCCCAGCATTTT CASTGGMGQPQHF
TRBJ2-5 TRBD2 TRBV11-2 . TGTGCCAGCAGCTTCCGCGGGGGTACACAAGAGACCCAGTACTTC CASSFRGGTQETQYF
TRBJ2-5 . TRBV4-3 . TGCGCCAGCAGCCAAGATACGCTTCTCGGAGAGACCCAGTACTTC CASSQDTLLGETQYF
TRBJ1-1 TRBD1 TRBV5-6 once TGTGCCAGCAGCTTGAGCGGGACAGAATTTGGAGCTTTCTTT CASSLSGTEFGAFF
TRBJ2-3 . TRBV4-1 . TGCGCCAGCAGTTGGGCAGGGGCTACCGCCCTGGAGGATACGCAGTATTTT CASSWAGATALEDTQYF
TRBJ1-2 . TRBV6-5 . TGTGCCAGCAGTTACGTTTCGGGGACTGATGGCTACACCTTC CASSYVSGTDGYTF
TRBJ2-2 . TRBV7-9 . TGTGCCAGCAGCTTTTGGAACACCGGGGAGCTGTTTTTT CASSFWNTGELFF
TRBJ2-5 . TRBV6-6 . TGTGCCAGCAGTTACGGGCAACTGGGCCAAGAGACCCAGTACTTC CASSYGQLGQETQYF
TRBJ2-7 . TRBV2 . TGTGCCAGCAGTCCCTTATGGACAGAGGACCCCCCGCAATACGAGCAGTACTTC CASSPLWTEDPPQYEQYF
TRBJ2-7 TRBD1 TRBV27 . TGTGCCAGCAGTTTATCGGCCGGGACAGGGAGTAGCCACGAGCAGTACTTC CASSLSAGTGSSHEQYF
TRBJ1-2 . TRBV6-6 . TGTGCCATATGGGCAGCCTCTGATGGCTACACCTTC CAIWAASDGYTF
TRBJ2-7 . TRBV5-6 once TGTGCCAGCAGCTTGCAGGGATCCTACGAGCAGTACTTC CASSLQGSYEQYF
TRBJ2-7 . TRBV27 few TGTGCCAGCAGTTTAATGGGCTACGAGCAGTACTTC CASSLMGYEQYF